The T cell receptor (beta chain) described here comes from a study of T cell responses to AZD1222 COVID-19 vaccine. TCRdb's table, derived via immunoSEQ multiplex PCR, lists solely in-frame clones and lacks some. This sample has around 160,000 clones, with 94% found just once. The sample was peripheral blood, taken on day 0 of AZD1222 vaccination. This TCR was recovered from an adult in good health.

The DNA for the CDR3 is TGTGCCAGCAGTTCCGGGGGGTCGCGGGGCGAGCAGTTCTTC. Translation gives CASSSGGSRGEQFF. The chain has TRBV28 and TRBJ2-1, with 7 bases lining up with TRBD2. There are 14 residues in the CDR3. Germline CDR1 reads MDHEN; CDR2 reads SYDVKM. V was clipped by 4 bases and J by 10 bases; unmatched bases: 10.